This T cell receptor (beta chain) was documented in a study of identical twins. The CDR3 runs 12 residues. The junction had 3 bases not matched to a gene; V was cut back by 9 bases and J by 2 bases. Germline V gene lookup returns CDR1 MNHEY and CDR2 SVGAGI. The authors used template switching to add a universal primer site and gave cDNA unique molecular identifiers. TCRdb reanalysed the 5' RACE reads using MiXCR and keeps one entry per CDR3 protein. This repertoire shows about 570,000 distinct CDR3 sequences, around 9.6% found once; its top ten account for 2.5% to 3.5%. This clonotype was picked up a small number of times. The target antigen is unknown. Whole-study findings and limits: Those out-of-frame alpha sequences shared by twins showed an excess of low generation probability.

These data were likewise used in another study, on yellow fever vaccine responses in identical twins. That paper adds: Vaccine-induced T cell responses in twins were reportedly observed to appear partly convergent, partly personalized.

The receptor's source is a woman in her late teens or twenties in good health. The source material was PBMCs. This chain links TRBV6-5 with TRBJ2-7, with TRBD1 identical over 8 bases. The CDR3 coding sequence is TGTGCCAGTTGGGACAGGCCCTACGAGCAGTACTTC. Translated, it gives CASWDRPYEQYF.